The TCR beta chain under discussion was sequenced for a study of T cell changes during pregnancy in multiple sclerosis. This CDR3 has 15 residues. Germline values: CDR1 MDHEN, CDR2 SYDVKM. V trimming: 5 bases; J trimming: 8 bases; junction bases outside the gene matches: 10. The data were produced by immunoSEQ multiplex PCR, yet TCRdb's version contains in-frame clones alone and is incomplete. The sample includes roughly 60,000 clones, roughly 92% of them seen just once. The receptor comes from a female donor with multiple sclerosis, enrolled in a pregnancy study. The chain has TRBV28 and TRBJ1-4, with 8 bases fitting TRBD1. The sample in question was peripheral blood, obtained in the second trimester of pregnancy. CDR3 sequence reads: CASSHPQGAWEKLFF. The DNA for the CDR3 is TGTGCCAGCAGTCACCCCCAGGGGGCTTGGGAAAAACTGTTTTTT.